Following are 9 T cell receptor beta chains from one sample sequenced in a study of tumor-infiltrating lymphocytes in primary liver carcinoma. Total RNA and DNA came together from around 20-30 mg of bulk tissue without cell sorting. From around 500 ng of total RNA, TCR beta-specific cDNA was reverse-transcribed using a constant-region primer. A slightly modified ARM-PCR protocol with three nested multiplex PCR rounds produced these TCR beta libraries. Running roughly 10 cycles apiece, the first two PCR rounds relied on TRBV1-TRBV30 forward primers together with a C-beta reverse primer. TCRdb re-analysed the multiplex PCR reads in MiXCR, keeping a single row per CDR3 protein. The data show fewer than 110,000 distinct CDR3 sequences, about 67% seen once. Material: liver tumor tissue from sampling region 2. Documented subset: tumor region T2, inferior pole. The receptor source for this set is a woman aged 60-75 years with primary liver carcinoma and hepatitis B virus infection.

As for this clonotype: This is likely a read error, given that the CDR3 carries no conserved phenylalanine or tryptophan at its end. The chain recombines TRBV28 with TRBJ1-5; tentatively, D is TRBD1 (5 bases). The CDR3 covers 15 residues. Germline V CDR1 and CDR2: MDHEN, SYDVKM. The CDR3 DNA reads TGTGCCGGCAGTTTTCCCTGGGGACGCAATCAGCCCCAGCATTGT. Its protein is CAGSFPWGRNQPQHC.

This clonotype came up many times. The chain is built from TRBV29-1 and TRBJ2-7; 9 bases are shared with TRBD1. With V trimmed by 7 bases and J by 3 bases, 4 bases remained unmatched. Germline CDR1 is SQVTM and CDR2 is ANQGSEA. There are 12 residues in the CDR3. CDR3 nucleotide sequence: TGCAGCGGGGGACAGGGCTTCTACGAGCAGTACTTC. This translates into CSGGQGFYEQYF.

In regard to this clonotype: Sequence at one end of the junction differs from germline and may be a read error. The CDR3 loop is CAISLELSYGYTF. The DNA for the CDR3 is TGCGCCATCAGCTTGGAACTCTCTTATGGCTACACCTTC. The chain links TRBV5-1 to TRBJ1-2; D call uncertain. The length of the CDR3 is 13 residues. In germline, CDR1 is SGHRS, CDR2 YFSETQ.

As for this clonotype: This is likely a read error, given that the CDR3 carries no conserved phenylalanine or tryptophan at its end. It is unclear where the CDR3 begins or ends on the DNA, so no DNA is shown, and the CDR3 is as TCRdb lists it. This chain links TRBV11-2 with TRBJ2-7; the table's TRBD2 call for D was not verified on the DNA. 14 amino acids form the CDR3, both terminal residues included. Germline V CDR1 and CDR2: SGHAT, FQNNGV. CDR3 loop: CASSLLAGHGEQHL.

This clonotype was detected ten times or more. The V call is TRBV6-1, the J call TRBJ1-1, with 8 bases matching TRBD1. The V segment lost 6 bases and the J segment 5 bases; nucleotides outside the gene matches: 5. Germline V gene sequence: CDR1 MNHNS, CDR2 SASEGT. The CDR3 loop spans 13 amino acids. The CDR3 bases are TGTGCCAGCAGAGATACAGGGGGTACTGAAGCTTTCTTT. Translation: CASRDTGGTEAFF.

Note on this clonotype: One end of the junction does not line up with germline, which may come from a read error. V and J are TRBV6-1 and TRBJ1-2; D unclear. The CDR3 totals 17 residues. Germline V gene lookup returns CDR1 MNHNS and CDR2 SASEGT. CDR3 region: CVSSEQGILAVGYGYTF. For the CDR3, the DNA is TGTGTCAGCAGTGAACAAGGGATCCTCGCCGTGGGCTATGGCTACACCTTC.

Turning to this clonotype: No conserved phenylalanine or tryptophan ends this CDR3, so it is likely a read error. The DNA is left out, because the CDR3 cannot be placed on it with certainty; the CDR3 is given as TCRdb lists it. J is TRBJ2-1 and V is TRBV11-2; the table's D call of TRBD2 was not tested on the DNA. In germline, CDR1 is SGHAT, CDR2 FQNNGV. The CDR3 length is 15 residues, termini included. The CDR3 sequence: CASSWASGFNNEQPS.

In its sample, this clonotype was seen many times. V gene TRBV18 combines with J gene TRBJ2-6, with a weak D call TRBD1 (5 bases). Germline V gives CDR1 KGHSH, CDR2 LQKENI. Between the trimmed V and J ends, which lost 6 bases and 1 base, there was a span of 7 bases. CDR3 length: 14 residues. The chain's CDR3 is CASSPGSGANVLTF. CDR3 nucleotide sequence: TGTGCCAGCTCCCCAGGGTCTGGGGCCAACGTCCTGACTTTC.

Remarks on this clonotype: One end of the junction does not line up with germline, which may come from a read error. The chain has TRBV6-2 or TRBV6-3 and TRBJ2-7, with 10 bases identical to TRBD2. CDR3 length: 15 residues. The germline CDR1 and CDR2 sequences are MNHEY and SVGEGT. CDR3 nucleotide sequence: TGTGCCAGCATCAAGGTTAGCGGGAGGTCGTACGAGCAGCACTTC. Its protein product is CASIKVSGRSYEQHF.